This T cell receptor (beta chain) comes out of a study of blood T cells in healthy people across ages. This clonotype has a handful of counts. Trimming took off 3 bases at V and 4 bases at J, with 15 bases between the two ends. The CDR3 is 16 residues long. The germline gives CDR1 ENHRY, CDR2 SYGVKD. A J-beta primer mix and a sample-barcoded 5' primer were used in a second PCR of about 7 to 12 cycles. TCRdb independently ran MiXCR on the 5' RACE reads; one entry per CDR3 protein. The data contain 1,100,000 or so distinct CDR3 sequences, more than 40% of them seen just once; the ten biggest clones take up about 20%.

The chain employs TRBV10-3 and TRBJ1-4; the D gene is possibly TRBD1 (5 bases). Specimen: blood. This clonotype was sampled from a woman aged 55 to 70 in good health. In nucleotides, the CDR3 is TGTGCCATCAGTGAAGTACAGGCAGGCGGTAATGAAAAACTGTTTTTT. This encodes CAISEVQAGGNEKLFF.